The clone carrying this T cell receptor beta chain was counted ten times or more. The authors built TCR beta libraries using iRepertoire HTBI primers and Arm-PCR of CDR3 regions. TCRdb processed the multiplex PCR reads anew with MiXCR; each CDR3 protein has one entry. Of 310,000 or so distinct CDR3 sequences in the sample, about 18% are singletons; the top ten hold less than 30%. The sample belongs to a study of regulatory T cells in long-lasting Graves disease. CDR1 is DFQATT and CDR2 is SNEGSKA in the germline V gene (reference sequence). The J segment lost 5 bases and the V segment lost 4 bases, leaving 10 bases of the junction unmatched. This CDR3 comprises 14 residues. Time point specified: persistent/refractory GD, antithyroid drugs over 5 years with positive TRAb. Construction of the TCR library relied on RNA isolated from PBMCs.

The sequenced sample was peripheral blood mononuclear cells (PBMCs), obtained when the disease was refractory, from a patient treated with antithyroid drugs. This receptor was obtained from a female donor with Graves disease. The chain uses TRBV20-1 and TRBJ2-5; 7 nucleotides match TRBD1. CDR3 nucleotides: TGCAGTGCTAAACAGATACAGGGGCGGGAGACCCAGTACTTC. Its protein is CSAKQIQGRETQYF.